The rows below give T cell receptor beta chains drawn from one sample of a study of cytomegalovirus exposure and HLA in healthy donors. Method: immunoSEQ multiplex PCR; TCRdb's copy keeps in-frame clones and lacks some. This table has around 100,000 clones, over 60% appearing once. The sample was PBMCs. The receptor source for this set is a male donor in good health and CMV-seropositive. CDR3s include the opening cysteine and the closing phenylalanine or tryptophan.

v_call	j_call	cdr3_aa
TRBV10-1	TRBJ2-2	CASSSLAGGLRELFF
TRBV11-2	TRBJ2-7	CASSSWTGSYEQYF
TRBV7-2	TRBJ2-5	CASSLGGGSTGETQYF
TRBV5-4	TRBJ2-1	CASSRTGTSGSEQFF
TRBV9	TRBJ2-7	CASSAGTSSYEQYF
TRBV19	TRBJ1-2	CASSAQGTPYGYTF
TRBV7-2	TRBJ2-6	CASSLGGAGANVLTF
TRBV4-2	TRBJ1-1	CASSQEIGEGENTEAFF
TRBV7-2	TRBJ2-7	CASSLAAGGQYEQYF
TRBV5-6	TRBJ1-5	CASSLEGYSNQPQHF
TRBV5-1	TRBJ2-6	CASSTGLAGANVLTF
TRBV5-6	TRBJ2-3	CASEGLAGGGTQYF
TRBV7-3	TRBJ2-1	CASSLMASGIRNEQFF
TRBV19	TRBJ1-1	CATRGGQGGRTEAFF
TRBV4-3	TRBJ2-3	CASSQNSGRGQDTQYF
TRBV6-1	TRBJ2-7	CASSEARLAGSYEQYF
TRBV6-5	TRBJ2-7	CASSPTGTYEQYF
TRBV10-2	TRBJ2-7	CASLGQGAHEQYF
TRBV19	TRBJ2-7	CASSIGPSGGYEQYF
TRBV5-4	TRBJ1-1	CASSEDRGTEAFF
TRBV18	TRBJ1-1	CASSPTPGGDAEAFF
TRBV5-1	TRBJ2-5	CASFRGSGTYQETQYF
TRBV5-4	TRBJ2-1	CASSLDLFSRGNGLF
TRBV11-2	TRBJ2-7	CASSPRLAGSYEQYF
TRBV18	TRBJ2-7	CASSPPLANYEQYF
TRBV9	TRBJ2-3	CASGGGLYTDTQYF
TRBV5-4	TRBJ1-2	CASSPGGGVDGYTF
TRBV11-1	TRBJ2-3	CASSPTSGLAGANTQYF
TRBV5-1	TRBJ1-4	CASSPQGAGEKLFF
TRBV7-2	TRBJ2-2	CASSLWTGEGGELFF
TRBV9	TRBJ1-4	CASSRTGATNEKLFF
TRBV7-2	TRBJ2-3	CASSLRREGPDTQYF
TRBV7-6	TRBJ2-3	CASSLGASVLTDTQYF
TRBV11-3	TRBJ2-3	CASSLGEKGTDTQYF
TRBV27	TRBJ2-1	CASLRGGEQFF
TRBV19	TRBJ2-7	CASKRVGEIYEQYF
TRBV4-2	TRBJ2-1	CASSQYITSREREGFDEQFF
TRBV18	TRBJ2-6	CASSPLSDSGANVLTF
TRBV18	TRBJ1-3	CASSPRSDSSGNTIYF
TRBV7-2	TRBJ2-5	CASSLAGAQETQYF
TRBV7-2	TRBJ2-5	CASRLGAIGETQYF
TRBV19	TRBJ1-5	CASSIDWAQPQHF
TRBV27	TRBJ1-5	CATGQGIRQPQHF